The clone carrying this TCR beta chain was observed a few times. Its antigen is as yet unknown. Stem cell-like memory, regulatory, central memory and naive CD4+ cells were sorted via CD45RO/CCR7/CD25/CD127/CD95/CD27. CDR3 size: 16 residues. The ends lost 1 base at V and 6 bases at J; junction bases unmatched: 8. The germline CDR1 and CDR2 sequences are SQVTM and ANQGSEA. TCRB transcripts that were expressed got sequenced, as all of the isolated RNA had been reverse transcribed. Generated by immunoSEQ multiplex PCR, the TCRdb table keeps only in-frame clones and is missing some. In the table there are over 650,000 clones, around 15% of which are singletons. The data were taken from a study of beta chain features in type 1 diabetes. Study results and limitations: A closer apparent resemblance between naive, central memory and Treg TCRB repertoires was seen in patients than in healthy donors. TCRB CDR3 length was moderately but significantly reduced in all four CD4+ subsets of Type 1 diabetes patients.

This chain links TRBV29-1 with TRBJ1-5; TRBD1 matches 11 bases. This clonotype originated in a man younger than 30 with type 1 diabetes. Sequencing was carried out using naive CD4+ T cells from blood. The CDR3 protein is CSVEGSPGQGGQPQHF. In DNA form, the CDR3 reads TGCAGCGTTGAAGGATCCCCGGGACAGGGGGGTCAGCCCCAGCATTTT.